This T cell receptor beta chain emerged from a study of T-cell reconstitution after alpha-beta-depleted transplantation in children. About this clonotype: Its antigen is undetermined.

CDR3 size: 15 residues. Germline assignment: CDR1 LNHDA and CDR2 SQIVND (reference sequence). After removal of 4 bases from V and 3 bases from J, the junction contained 2 bases not matched to a gene. Molecular barcoding with unique molecular identifiers was used for the TCRbeta library. TCRdb reanalysed the PCR reads using MiXCR and keeps one entry per CDR3 protein. The sample yields some 600,000 distinct CDR3 sequences, 10% to 15% seen once. Study conclusions and caveats: One year post-transplant, T-cell counts and diversity were largely derived from T cells produced anew.

This chain uses TRBV19 with TRBJ2-1; TRBD1 agrees at 11 bases. The sequencing used PBMCs, mostly from graft donor cells, collected 360 days after TCRalphabeta/CD19-depleted stem cell transplant. This TCR came from a male patient between 10 and 17 years old who had a stem cell transplant for acute myeloid leukemia, so the T cells may come from the graft donor. CDR3 DNA: TGTGCCAGTAGTAGGACAGGGGGCGTCTACAATGAGCAGTTCTTC. Encoded protein: CASSRTGGVYNEQFF.